This T cell receptor beta chain was obtained from a study of T cell responses to AZD1222 COVID-19 vaccine. The method was immunoSEQ multiplex PCR; TCRdb's version includes in-frame clones alone and lacks a portion of them. Among 120,000 to 150,000 clones, around nine tenths were seen once, and the ten largest hold less than 3.5%. V was clipped by 6 bases and J by 13 bases, with 19 bases between them. The germline V gene has CDR1 MRHNA and CDR2 SNTAGT. This CDR3 comprises 13 residues. Of note for this clone: The antigen remains unidentified.

Study results and caveats: Regions 160-218 and 743-854 dominated among vaccine-associated CD4 TCRs spanning spike.

This receptor was obtained from an adult in good health. The starting material was peripheral blood, obtained on day 0 of MenACWY control vaccination. V is TRBV6-4 and J is TRBJ2-1; tentative D call: TRBD2 (6 bases). CDR3 bases: TGTGCCAGCAGCCGGGGGACTTCGGAGTCTCAGTTCTTC. Its translation is CASSRGTSESQFF.